Shown below are 28 T cell receptor beta chains from a single sample sequenced in a study of cytomegalovirus exposure and HLA in healthy donors. PCR amplification relied on 60 Vbeta primers (plus 13 Jbeta primers). Data came from immunoSEQ multiplex PCR; TCRdb stores just in-frame clones and leaves some out. The sample has 100,000 to 150,000 clones, about 80% seen once. The sequenced material came from PBMCs. Receptors were obtained from a young man in good health and CMV-seronegative.

This clone was counted between two and nine times. The chain recombines TRBV2 with TRBJ2-2; TRBD1 aligns across 7 bases. The germline V gene has CDR1 SNHLY and CDR2 FYNNEI. Unmatched junction bases numbered 4, after V lost 0 bases and J lost 0 bases. This CDR3 spans 17 amino acids. The CDR3 region is CASSEALGTANTGELFF. For the CDR3, the DNA is TGTGCCAGCAGTGAAGCGCTGGGGACAGCGAACACCGGGGAGCTGTTTTTT. Full variable domain (rest looked up from reference TRBV2 and TRBJ2-2): EPEVTQTPSHQVTQMGQEVILRCVPISNHLYFYWYRQILGQKVEFLVSFYNNEISEKSEIFDDQFSVERPDGSNFTLKIRSTKLEDSAMYFCASSEALGTANTGELFFGEGSRLTVL.

The rearrangement uses TRBV7-3 and TRBJ2-3, with D tentatively TRBD1 (6 bases). Trimming cost V 5 bases and J 5 bases, with 20 bases left between them. Germline V CDR1 and CDR2: SGHTA, FQGTGA. There are 16 residues in the CDR3. CDR3 residues: CASSLIGGPAKDTQYF. CDR3 in DNA: TGTGCCAGCAGCCTAATTGGGGGCCCTGCCAAAGATACGCAGTATTTT. The variable domain in full, completed from reference TRBV7-3 and TRBJ2-3, reads GAGVSQTPSNKVTEKGKYVELRCDPISGHTALYWYRQSLGQGPEFLIYFQGTGAADDSGLPNDRFFAVRPEGSVSTLKIQRTERGDSAVYLCASSLIGGPAKDTQYFGPGTRLTVL.

The count of this clone is one. V gene TRBV5-1 combines with J gene TRBJ2-3; TRBD2 matches at 15 bases. The CDR3 loop spans 19 amino acids. Germline CDR1 and CDR2: SGHRS and YFSETQ. Losses at the gene ends were 1 base for V and 6 bases for J; bases not matched to a gene: 12. CDR3 loop: CASSLWSGTSGGKRDTQYF. The CDR3 DNA reads TGCGCCAGCAGCTTGTGGAGCGGGACTAGCGGGGGGAAACGGGATACGCAGTATTTT. The whole variable domain, filled in from reference TRBV5-1 and TRBJ2-3, reads KAGVTQTPRYLIKTRGQQVTLSCSPISGHRSVSWYQQTPGQGLQFLFEYFSETQRNKGNFPGRFSGRQFSNSRSEMNVSTLELGDSALYLCASSLWSGTSGGKRDTQYFGPGTRLTVL.

The rearrangement uses TRBV9 and TRBJ1-2; D is ambiguous. Trimming removed 3 bases at V and 3 bases at J, with 3 bases between. CDR3 length: 11 amino acids. Germline V gene data show CDR1 as SGDLS and CDR2 as YYNGEE. The CDR3 DNA reads TGTGCCAGCAGCGGAGACTATGGCTACACCTTC. It yields the protein CASSGDYGYTF.

The gene calls are TRBV7-9 and TRBJ2-4; tentative D call: TRBD2 (7 bases). Germline-derived CDR1 and CDR2 are SEHNR and FQNEAQ (reference sequence). V lost 7 bases and J lost 7, with 17 bases in between. The CDR3 contains 14 residues. This CDR3 reads CASNPGGGGNIQYF. CDR3 coding DNA: TGTGCCAGCAACCCTGGGGGAGGGGGGAACATTCAGTACTTC.

The rearrangement joins TRBV5-1 to TRBJ2-7; tentative D call: TRBD2 (6 bases). Per the germline V gene, CDR1 is SGHRS and CDR2 is YFSETQ. Trimming left V 1 base short and J 4 bases short, with 9 bases between. The CDR3 is 13 amino acids. The CDR3 protein is CASSLREEYEQYF. The CDR3 DNA reads TGCGCCAGCAGCTTGAGGGAGGAGTACGAGCAGTACTTC.

This chain uses TRBV5-6 with TRBJ1-2; TRBD1 might be the D (6 bases). The germline V gene has CDR1 SGHDT and CDR2 YYEEEE. V was trimmed by 1 base and J by 3 bases, leaving 7 bases between them. The CDR3 is 13 residues long. CDR3 sequence reads: CASSLNRDYGYTF. CDR3 DNA sequence: TGTGCCAGCAGCTTGAACAGGGACTATGGCTACACCTTC.

The chain is built from TRBV5-1 and TRBJ2-5; D is possibly TRBD2 (5 bases). CDR3 length equals 16 residues. Germline V CDR1 and CDR2: SGHRS, YFSETQ. Trimming shortened V by 1 base and J by 5 bases, and 18 bases separated the two germline ends. Here the CDR3 reads CASSLSSRVWEETQYF. Written as DNA, the CDR3 is TGCGCCAGCAGCTTGAGTAGCCGGGTGTGGGAGGAGACCCAGTACTTC.

This clone occurred a few times. The chain carries TRBV15 and TRBJ1-5; D is undetermined. V lost 0 bases, J lost 4 bases, and 13 bases lay in between. CDR3 size: 16 residues. Per germline, CDR1 LNHNV and CDR2 YYDKDF (reference sequence). The CDR3 DNA follows: TGTGCCACCAGCAGAGATCCAGGTGGGGAGAATCAGCCCCAGCATTTT. Its translation: CATSRDPGGENQPQHF.

The rearrangement uses TRBV4-2 and TRBJ2-4; 10 bases fit TRBD2. Germline lookup yields CDR1 LGHNA and CDR2 YNFKEQ. The CDR3 has 15 residues. The V and J ends lost 2 bases and 10 bases, in that order; junction bases with no gene match: 8. The CDR3 here is CASSQKAGGPPIQYF. The CDR3, as DNA: TGTGCCAGCAGCCAAAAAGCGGGGGGGCCTCCAATTCAGTACTTC.

The chain couples TRBV29-1 to TRBJ1-1, with no clear D. CDR1 SQVTM and CDR2 ANQGSEA come from the germline V gene. Trimming took off 7 bases at V and 0 bases at J, with 6 bases between the two ends. This CDR3 comprises 11 residues. The CDR3 bases are TGCAGCGGAAGAGTGAACACTGAAGCTTTCTTT. It translates to CSGRVNTEAFF.

This clone was detected only a few times. The V call is TRBV11-3, the J call TRBJ2-7, with 8 bases identical to TRBD1. Losses at the gene ends were 1 base for V and 7 bases for J; bases not matched to a gene: 12. The CDR3 consists of 16 residues. The germline V gene has CDR1 SGHNT and CDR2 YENEEA. This chain's CDR3 is CASSLGMHRGAEEQYF. The CDR3 nucleotides read TGTGCCAGCAGCTTAGGAATGCACAGGGGGGCCGAAGAGCAGTACTTC.

This clone appeared once. The chain joins TRBV4-2 to TRBJ1-6, with 7 bases aligning to TRBD1. Looked up from germline, CDR1 is LGHNA and CDR2 is YNFKEQ. The V gene end was trimmed by 6 bases and the J gene end by 7 bases; junction bases not matched to a gene: 9. CDR3 length: 15 residues. The CDR3 region is CASRLPEGANSPLHF. In nucleotides, the CDR3 is TGTGCCAGCAGACTCCCGGAGGGGGCAAATTCACCCCTCCACTTT.

This clone was detected once. The V gene is TRBV5-6, the J gene TRBJ1-1; 9 positions agree with TRBD1. CDR1 is SGHDT, CDR2 YYEEEE, per germline. The V segment lost 2 bases and the J segment 0 bases; nucleotides outside the gene matches: 2. This CDR3 has 15 residues. CDR3 sequence: CASSFRTGVNTEAFF. The CDR3 nucleotides read TGTGCCAGCAGCTTCCGGACAGGGGTGAACACTGAAGCTTTCTTT.

V gene TRBV29-1 combines with J gene TRBJ1-1; D perhaps matches TRBD1 (6 bases). The CDR3 is made up of 14 amino acids. Looked up from germline, CDR1 is SQVTM and CDR2 is ANQGSEA. The V and J ends lost 0 bases and 1 base respectively, with 9 bases between them. This CDR3 reads CSVEETGWNTEAFF. CDR3 DNA sequence: TGCAGCGTTGAAGAGACAGGCTGGAACACTGAAGCTTTCTTT.

This chain uses TRBV6-5 with TRBJ2-1; 8 nucleotides match TRBD1. CDR1 is MNHEY, CDR2 SVGAGI, per germline. The ends lost 2 bases at V and 6 bases at J; junction bases unmatched: 9. This CDR3 comprises 16 residues. CDR3 nucleotide sequence: TGTGCCAGCAGTTACAAGGGGCAGGGGGCACGCAATGAGCAGTTCTTC. This encodes CASSYKGQGARNEQFF.

This sequence joins TRBV6-5 and TRBJ2-5; no definite D call. This CDR3 region has 13 residues. Per germline, CDR1 MNHEY and CDR2 SVGAGI. V lost 4 bases to trimming and J lost 2 bases, with 8 bases between them. Written as DNA, the CDR3 is TGTGCCAGCAGTTCTGGCAGGCAAGAGACCCAGTACTTC. Residues: CASSSGRQETQYF.

Written as DNA, the CDR3 is TGTGCCAGCAGCCAAGACGCCGCCCGCGGCCCCTACAATGAGCAGTTCTTC. Its translation: CASSQDAARGPYNEQFF. The chain couples TRBV14 to TRBJ2-1, with unresolved D. Per the germline V gene, CDR1 is SGHDN and CDR2 is FVKESK. Trimming removed 0 bases from V and 2 bases from J, with 14 bases in between. The CDR3 covers 17 residues. The complete variable domain, with remaining parts taken from reference TRBV14 and TRBJ2-1, reads EAGVTQFPSHSVIEKGQTVTLRCDPISGHDNLYWYRRVMGKEIKFLLHFVKESKQDESGMPNNRFLAERTGGTYSTLKVQPAELEDSGVYFCASSQDAARGPYNEQFFGPGTRLTVL.

Turning to this clone: Its ends do not fully match the called genes, so a read error is possible. The chain uses TRBV11-2 and TRBJ1-1; D might be TRBD1 (6 bases). The CDR3 runs 14 residues. Germline loops: CDR1 SGHAT, CDR2 FQNNGV. The CDR3 sequence: CASSLATGNPEAFF. The CDR3 DNA reads as TGTGCCAGCAGCTTAGCCACAGGGAACCCTGAAGCTTTCTTT.

This sequence joins TRBV6-6 and TRBJ2-7; TRBD1 aligns across 9 bases. CDR1 MNHNY and CDR2 SVGAGI come from the germline V gene (reference sequence). The CDR3 spans 13 residues. Unmatched junction bases numbered 8, after V lost 11 bases and J lost 3 bases. The CDR3 reads CAASGTGNYEQYF. CDR3 bases: TGTGCCGCTTCCGGGACAGGGAACTACGAGCAGTACTTC.

This clone appeared once. V gene TRBV5-1 combines with J gene TRBJ1-1; D possibly corresponds to TRBD1 (6 bases). Deletions cut 3 bases from V and 0 bases from J, with 9 bases between. Germline values: CDR1 SGHRS, CDR2 YFSETQ. This CDR3 comprises 14 residues. Written as DNA, the CDR3 is TGCGCCAGCAGCTGGGACACGATGAACACTGAAGCTTTCTTT. It codes for CASSWDTMNTEAFF. Combining the CDR3 with reference TRBV5-1 and TRBJ1-1 gives the whole variable domain KAGVTQTPRYLIKTRGQQVTLSCSPISGHRSVSWYQQTPGQGLQFLFEYFSETQRNKGNFPGRFSGRQFSNSRSEMNVSTLELGDSALYLCASSWDTMNTEAFFGQGTRLTVV.

The V call is TRBV11-3, the J call TRBJ2-5; D may be TRBD2 (5 bases). V lost 5 bases to trimming and J lost 1 base, with 14 bases between them. The germline V gene has CDR1 SGHNT and CDR2 YENEEA. The length of the CDR3 is 15 residues. CDR3: CASSEGGDSQETQYF. The CDR3 bases are TGTGCCAGCAGCGAGGGTGGGGATTCCCAAGAGACCCAGTACTTC.

The chain recombines TRBV11-2 with TRBJ2-3; 9 nucleotides agree with TRBD2. Germline V CDR1 and CDR2: SGHAT, FQNNGV. With 5 bases clipped from V and 4 bases from J, the junction kept 4 bases outside the gene matches. The CDR3 extends over 14 amino acids. The CDR3 loop reads CASSTGLASDTQYF. The CDR3 DNA reads as TGTGCCAGCAGCACCGGACTAGCGTCAGATACGCAGTATTTT.

This chain uses TRBV18 with TRBJ2-3; unclear D gene. The CDR3 contains 15 residues. The V gene's germline CDR1 is KGHSH and CDR2 LQKENI. V lost 4 bases and J lost 0, with 11 bases in between. In nucleotides, the CDR3 is TGTGCCAGCTCACTCGACTTAACTAGCACAGATACGCAGTATTTT. It specifies CASSLDLTSTDTQYF. Full variable domain (outside the CDR3, taken from reference TRBV18 and TRBJ2-3): NAGVMQNPRHLVRRRGQEARLRCSPMKGHSHVYWYRQLPEEGLKFMVYLQKENIIDESGMPKERFSAEFPKEGPSILRIQQVVRGDSAAYFCASSLDLTSTDTQYFGPGTRLTVL.

The gene calls are TRBV2 and TRBJ2-1; 8 bases line up with TRBD2. V lost 8 bases, J lost 3 bases, and 3 bases stayed unmatched. The CDR3 sequence is 13 residues long. Germline V CDR1 and CDR2: SNHLY, FYNNEI. This CDR3 reads CASSGGLYNEQFF. The CDR3 coding sequence is TGTGCCAGCTCGGGGGGGCTCTACAATGAGCAGTTCTTC.

The chain couples TRBV4-3 to TRBJ1-2; TRBD1 aligns across 8 bases. With V trimmed by 5 bases and J by 5 bases, 10 bases remained unmatched. There are 15 residues in the CDR3. The germline V gene has CDR1 LGHNA and CDR2 YSLEER. CDR3 DNA sequence: TGCGCCAGCAGCTCACAGGACAGGGTAGGGTATGGCTACACCTTC. As protein: CASSSQDRVGYGYTF.

This chain links TRBV7-2 with TRBJ2-3, with D uncertain. V lost 1 base to trimming and J lost 0 bases, with 8 bases between them. Germline V gives CDR1 SGHTA, CDR2 FQGNSA. The CDR3 totals 15 residues. For the CDR3, the DNA is TGTGCCAGCAGCTTAGTCCACGGTAGCACAGATACGCAGTATTTT. It yields the protein CASSLVHGSTDTQYF.

This clone was counted between two and nine times. V is TRBV6-6 and J is TRBJ2-1, with TRBD1 matching over 7 bases. CDR1 and CDR2 (germline): MNHNY, SVGAGI (reference sequence). J was trimmed by 4 bases and V by 5 bases; bases with no gene match: 5. The length of the CDR3 is 14 residues. The CDR3 is CASSTGQDYNEQFF. CDR3 bases: TGTGCCAGCAGTACCGGACAGGATTACAATGAGCAGTTCTTC.